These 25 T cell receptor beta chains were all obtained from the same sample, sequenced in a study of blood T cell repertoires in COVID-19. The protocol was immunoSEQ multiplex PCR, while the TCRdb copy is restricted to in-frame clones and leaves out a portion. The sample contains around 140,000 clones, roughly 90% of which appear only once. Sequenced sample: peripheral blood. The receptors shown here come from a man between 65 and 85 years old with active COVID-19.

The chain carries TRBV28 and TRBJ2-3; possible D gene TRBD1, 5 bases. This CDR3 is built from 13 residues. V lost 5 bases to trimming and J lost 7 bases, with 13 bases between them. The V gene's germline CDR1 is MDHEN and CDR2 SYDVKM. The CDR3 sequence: CASSPPGLNTQYF. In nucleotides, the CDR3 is TGTGCCAGCAGTCCTCCAGGGTTGAATACGCAGTATTTT.

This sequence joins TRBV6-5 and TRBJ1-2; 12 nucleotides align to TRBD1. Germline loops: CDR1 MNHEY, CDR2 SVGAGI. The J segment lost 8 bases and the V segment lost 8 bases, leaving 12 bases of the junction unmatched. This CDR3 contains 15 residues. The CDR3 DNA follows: TGTGCCAGCCGGGACTCGGGACAGGGGGCTAAGGGCTACACCTTC. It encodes CASRDSGQGAKGYTF.

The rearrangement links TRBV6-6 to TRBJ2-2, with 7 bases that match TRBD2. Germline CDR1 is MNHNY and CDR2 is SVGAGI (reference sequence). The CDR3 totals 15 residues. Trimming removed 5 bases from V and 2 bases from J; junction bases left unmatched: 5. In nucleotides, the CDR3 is TGTGCCAGCAGTCTTTCTAGCGGCAACACCGGGGAGCTGTTTTTT. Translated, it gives CASSLSSGNTGELFF.

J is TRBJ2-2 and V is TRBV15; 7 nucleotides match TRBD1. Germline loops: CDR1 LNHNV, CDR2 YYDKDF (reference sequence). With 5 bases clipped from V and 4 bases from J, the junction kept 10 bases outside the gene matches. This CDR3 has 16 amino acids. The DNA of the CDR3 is TGTGCCACCAGCCTTAAAAAAGGGGGCGGCACCGGGGAGCTGTTTTTT. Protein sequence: CATSLKKGGGTGELFF.

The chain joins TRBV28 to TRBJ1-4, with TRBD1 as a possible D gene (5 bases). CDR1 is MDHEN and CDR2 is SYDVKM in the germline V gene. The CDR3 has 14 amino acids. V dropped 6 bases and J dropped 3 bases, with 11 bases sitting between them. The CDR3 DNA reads TGTGCCAGCAGAACGACAGCCTCTAATGAAAAACTGTTTTTT. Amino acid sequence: CASRTTASNEKLFF.

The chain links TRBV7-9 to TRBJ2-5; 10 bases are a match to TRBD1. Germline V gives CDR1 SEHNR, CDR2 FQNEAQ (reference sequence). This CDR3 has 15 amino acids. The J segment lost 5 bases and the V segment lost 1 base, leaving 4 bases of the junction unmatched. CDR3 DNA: TGTGCCAGCAGCTTAGTTGGACAGGGGGAGGAGACCCAGTACTTC. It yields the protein CASSLVGQGEETQYF.

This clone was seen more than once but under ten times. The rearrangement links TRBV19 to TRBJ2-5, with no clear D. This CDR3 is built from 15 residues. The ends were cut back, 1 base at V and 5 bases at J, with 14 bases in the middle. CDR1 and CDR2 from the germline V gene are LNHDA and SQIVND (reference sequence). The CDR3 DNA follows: TGTGCCAGTAGTATAGGAAGCAGCCTCAGGGAGACCCAGTACTTC. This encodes CASSIGSSLRETQYF.

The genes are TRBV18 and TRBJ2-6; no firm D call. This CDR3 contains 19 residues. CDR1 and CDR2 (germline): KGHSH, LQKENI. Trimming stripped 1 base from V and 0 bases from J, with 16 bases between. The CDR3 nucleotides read TGTGCCAGCTCACCACGAAGGTCCCCAGGCCTCTCTGGGGCCAACGTCCTGACTTTC. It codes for CASSPRRSPGLSGANVLTF.

This chain's CDR3 is CAWSVVLGSFIGANVLTF. CDR3 in DNA: TGTGCCTGGAGTGTCGTTCTCGGGAGTTTTATCGGGGCCAACGTCCTGACTTTC. The chain employs TRBV30 and TRBJ2-6; TRBD2 might be the D (6 bases). Germline values: CDR1 GTSNPN, CDR2 SVGIG (reference sequence). The length of the CDR3 is 18 residues. Trimming removed 0 bases at V and 4 bases at J, with 19 bases between. Using reference TRBV30 and TRBJ2-6 for the parts outside the CDR3, the full variable domain is SQTIHQWPATLVQPVGSPLSLECTVEGTSNPNLYWYRQAAGRGLQLLFYSVGIGQISSEVPQNLSASRPQDRQFILSSKKLLLSDSGFYLCAWSVVLGSFIGANVLTFGAGSRLTVL.

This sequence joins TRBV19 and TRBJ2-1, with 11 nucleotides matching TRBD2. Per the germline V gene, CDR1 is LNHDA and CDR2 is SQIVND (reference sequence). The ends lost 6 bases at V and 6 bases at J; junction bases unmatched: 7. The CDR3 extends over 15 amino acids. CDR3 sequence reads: CASSRLAGLGNEQFF. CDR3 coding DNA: TGTGCCAGTAGCAGACTAGCGGGACTGGGCAATGAGCAGTTCTTC.

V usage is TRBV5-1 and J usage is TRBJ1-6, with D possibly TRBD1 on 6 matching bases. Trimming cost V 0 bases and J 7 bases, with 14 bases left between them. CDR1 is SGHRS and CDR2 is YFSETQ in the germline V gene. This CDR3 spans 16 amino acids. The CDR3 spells CASSLDTGGRNSPLHF. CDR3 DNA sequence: TGCGCCAGCAGCTTGGATACGGGGGGCAGGAATTCACCCCTCCACTTT. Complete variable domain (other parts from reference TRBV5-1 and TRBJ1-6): KAGVTQTPRYLIKTRGQQVTLSCSPISGHRSVSWYQQTPGQGLQFLFEYFSETQRNKGNFPGRFSGRQFSNSRSEMNVSTLELGDSALYLCASSLDTGGRNSPLHFGNGTRLTVT.

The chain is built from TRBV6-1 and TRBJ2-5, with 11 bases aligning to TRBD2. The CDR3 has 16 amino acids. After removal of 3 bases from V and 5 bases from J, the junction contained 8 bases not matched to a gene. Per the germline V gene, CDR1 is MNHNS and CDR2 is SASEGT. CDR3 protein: CASSDLPSSGGETQYF. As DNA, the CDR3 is TGTGCCAGCAGTGATCTGCCTTCTAGCGGGGGGGAGACCCAGTACTTC.

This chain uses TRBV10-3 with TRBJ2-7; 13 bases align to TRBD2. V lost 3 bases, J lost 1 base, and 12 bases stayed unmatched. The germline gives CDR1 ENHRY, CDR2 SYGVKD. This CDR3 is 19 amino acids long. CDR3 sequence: CAISDHPGLAGEGSYEQYF. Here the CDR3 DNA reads TGTGCCATCAGTGACCATCCCGGACTAGCGGGAGAAGGTTCCTACGAGCAGTACTTC.

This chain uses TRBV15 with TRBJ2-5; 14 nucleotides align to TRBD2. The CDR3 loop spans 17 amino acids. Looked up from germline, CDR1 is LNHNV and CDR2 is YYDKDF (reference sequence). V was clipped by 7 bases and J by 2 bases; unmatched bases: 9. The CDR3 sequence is CATNSGLAGAGQETQYF. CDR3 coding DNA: TGTGCCACCAACTCGGGACTAGCGGGAGCGGGTCAAGAGACCCAGTACTTC.

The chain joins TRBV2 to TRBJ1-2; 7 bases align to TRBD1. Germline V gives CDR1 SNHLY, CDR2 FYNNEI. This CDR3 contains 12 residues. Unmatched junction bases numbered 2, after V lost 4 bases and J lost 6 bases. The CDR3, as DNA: TGTGCCAGCAGTGGACAGGGCAATGGCTACACCTTC. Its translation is CASSGQGNGYTF. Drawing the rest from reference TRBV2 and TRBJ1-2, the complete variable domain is EPEVTQTPSHQVTQMGQEVILRCVPISNHLYFYWYRQILGQKVEFLVSFYNNEISEKSEIFDDQFSVERPDGSNFTLKIRSTKLEDSAMYFCASSGQGNGYTFGSGTRLTVV.

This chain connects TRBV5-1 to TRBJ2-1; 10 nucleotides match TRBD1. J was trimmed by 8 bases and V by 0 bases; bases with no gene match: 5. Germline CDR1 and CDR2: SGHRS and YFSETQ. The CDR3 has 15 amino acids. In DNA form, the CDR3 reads TGCGCCAGCAGCTTGGGAGGGACAGGGGACTATGAGCAGTTCTTC. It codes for CASSLGGTGDYEQFF.

The CDR3 DNA reads TGTGCCAGCAGCGTTTCAGCGTTCACAGATACGCAGTATTTT. Amino acid sequence: CASSVSAFTDTQYF. The rearrangement joins TRBV9 to TRBJ2-3; no definite D call. CDR1 and CDR2 from the germline V gene are SGDLS and YYNGEE. V was clipped by 2 bases and J by 2 bases, with 9 bases between them. The CDR3 sequence is 14 residues long.

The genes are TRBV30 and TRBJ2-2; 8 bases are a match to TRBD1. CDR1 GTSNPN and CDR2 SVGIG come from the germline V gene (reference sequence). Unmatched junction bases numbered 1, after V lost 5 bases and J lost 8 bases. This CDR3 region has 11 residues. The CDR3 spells CAWGDRGELFF. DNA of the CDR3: TGTGCCTGGGGGGACAGGGGGGAGCTGTTTTTT.

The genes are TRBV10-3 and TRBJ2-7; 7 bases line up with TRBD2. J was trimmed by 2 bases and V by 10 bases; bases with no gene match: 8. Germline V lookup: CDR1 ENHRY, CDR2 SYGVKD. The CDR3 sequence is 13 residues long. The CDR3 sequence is CATRTSQTYEQYF. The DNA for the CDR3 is TGTGCCACCCGGACTAGTCAGACCTACGAGCAGTACTTC.

CDR3 residues: CASSPRVGEKLFF. Here the CDR3 DNA reads TGTGCCAGCTCACCCAGGGTGGGTGAAAAACTGTTTTTT. This chain connects TRBV18 to TRBJ1-4; the D gene is possibly TRBD1 (5 bases). This CDR3 region has 13 residues. Germline V lookup: CDR1 KGHSH, CDR2 LQKENI. The ends were cut back, 3 bases at V and 7 bases at J, with 9 bases in the middle.

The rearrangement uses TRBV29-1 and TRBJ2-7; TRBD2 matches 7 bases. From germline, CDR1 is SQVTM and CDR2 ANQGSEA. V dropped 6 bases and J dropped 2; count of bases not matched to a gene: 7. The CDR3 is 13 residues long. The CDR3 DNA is TGCAGCGTATTAAATGGACTAGCCTACGAGCAGTACTTC. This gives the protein CSVLNGLAYEQYF.

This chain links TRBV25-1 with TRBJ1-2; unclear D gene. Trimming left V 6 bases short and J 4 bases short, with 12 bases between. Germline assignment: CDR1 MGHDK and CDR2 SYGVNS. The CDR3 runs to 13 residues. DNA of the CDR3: TGTGCCAGCAGCCTCTCGGAGAGCTATGGCTACACCTTC. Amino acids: CASSLSESYGYTF.

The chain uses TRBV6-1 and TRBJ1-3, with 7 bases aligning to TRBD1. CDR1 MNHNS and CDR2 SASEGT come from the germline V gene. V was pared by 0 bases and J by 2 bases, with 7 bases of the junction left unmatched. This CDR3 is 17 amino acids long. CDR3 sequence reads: CASSEALGQGAGNTIYF. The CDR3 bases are TGTGCCAGCAGTGAAGCCCTGGGGCAGGGGGCTGGAAACACCATATATTTT.

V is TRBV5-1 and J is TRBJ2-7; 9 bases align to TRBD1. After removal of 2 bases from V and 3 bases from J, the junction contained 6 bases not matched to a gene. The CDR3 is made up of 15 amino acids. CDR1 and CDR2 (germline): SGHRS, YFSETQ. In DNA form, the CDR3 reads TGCGCCAGCAGCTTAGTGACAGGGGGGAGCTACGAGCAGTACTTC. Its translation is CASSLVTGGSYEQYF.

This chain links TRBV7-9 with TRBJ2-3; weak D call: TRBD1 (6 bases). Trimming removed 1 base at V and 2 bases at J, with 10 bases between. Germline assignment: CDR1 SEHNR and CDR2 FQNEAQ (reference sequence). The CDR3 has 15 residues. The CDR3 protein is CASSLVAGVTDTQYF. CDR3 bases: TGTGCCAGCAGCTTAGTTGCAGGGGTCACAGATACGCAGTATTTT.